A single sample is the source of the 27 T cell receptor beta chains below, sequenced in a study of blood T cell repertoires in COVID-19. Sequencing used immunoSEQ multiplex PCR; TCRdb keeps in-frame clones, though not all of them. The data show more than 150,000 clones, 70% to 90% seen once. Sequences were obtained from peripheral blood. The origin of the receptors is a man aged 70-80 years with active or convalescent COVID-19.

This chain uses TRBV9 with TRBJ1-2, with a possible D match to TRBD1 (5 bases). The CDR3 contains 12 residues. V was pared by 4 bases and J by 5 bases, with 9 bases between. Looked up from germline, CDR1 is SGDLS and CDR2 is YYNGEE. The CDR3 sequence: CASSKQEYGYTF. The DNA of the CDR3 is TGTGCCAGCAGCAAACAGGAATATGGCTACACCTTC.

The chain uses TRBV7-9 and TRBJ2-6; D ambiguous. The CDR3 totals 12 residues. The germline gives CDR1 SEHNR, CDR2 FQNEAQ (reference sequence). V was pared by 6 bases and J by 4 bases, with 4 bases between. CDR3 amino acids: CASRAGANVLTF. The CDR3 DNA follows: TGTGCCAGCAGGGCCGGGGCCAACGTCCTGACTTTC.

This sequence joins TRBV5-4 and TRBJ1-2; D is uncertain. Trimming took off 4 bases at V and 0 bases at J, with 10 bases between the two ends. The CDR3 is 14 amino acids. CDR1 is SGHNT and CDR2 is YYREEE in the germline V gene (reference sequence). As DNA, the CDR3 is TGTGCCAGCAGCCCAATCCCAGCTAACTATGGCTACACCTTC. Protein: CASSPIPANYGYTF. The full variable domain, with the rest looked up from reference TRBV5-4 and TRBJ1-2, is ETGVTQSPTHLIKTRGQQVTLRCSSQSGHNTVSWYQQALGQGPQFIFQYYREEENGRGNFPPRFSGLQFPNYSSELNVNALELDDSALYLCASSPIPANYGYTFGSGTRLTVV.

The chain combines TRBV24-1 with TRBJ2-3; D may be TRBD2 (6 bases). The V end was cut by 2 bases, the J end by 10 bases, with 21 bases between. CDR3 size: 16 residues. The V gene's germline CDR1 is KGHDR and CDR2 SFDVKD. Here the CDR3 DNA reads TGTGCCACCAGTGATTCCTCGGGGGAGGATGGAACCGCGCAGTATTTT. Translating it yields CATSDSSGEDGTAQYF.

This chain uses TRBV10-3 with TRBJ1-2; 11 positions agree with TRBD1. From germline, CDR1 is ENHRY and CDR2 SYGVKD. The CDR3 length is 14 residues. Trimming cost V 10 bases and J 8 bases; bases outside gene matches: 12. CDR3 in DNA: TGTGCCACCGGAAGTCGGACAGGGGGCGCCGGCTACACCTTC. Protein sequence: CATGSRTGGAGYTF.

The chain recombines TRBV5-1 with TRBJ1-1; a weak D match, TRBD1 (5 bases). The germline V gene encodes CDR1 SGHRS and CDR2 YFSETQ. The CDR3 consists of 14 residues. Trimming took off 4 bases at V and 5 bases at J, with 15 bases between the two ends. The CDR3 protein is CASSRTGGGTEAFF. CDR3 in DNA: TGCGCCAGCAGCCGAACAGGCGGAGGGACTGAAGCTTTCTTT. The full variable domain, with the rest looked up from reference TRBV5-1 and TRBJ1-1, is KAGVTQTPRYLIKTRGQQVTLSCSPISGHRSVSWYQQTPGQGLQFLFEYFSETQRNKGNFPGRFSGRQFSNSRSEMNVSTLELGDSALYLCASSRTGGGTEAFFGQGTRLTVV.

This chain connects TRBV12-3 or TRBV12-4 to TRBJ1-1; a possible D gene is TRBD1 (5 bases). This CDR3 has 12 amino acids. V was pared by 4 bases and J by 7 bases, with 10 bases between. The CDR3 is CASSSDTREAFF. CDR3 nucleotides: TGTGCCAGCAGTTCGGACACCCGTGAAGCTTTCTTT.

The rearrangement joins TRBV7-6 to TRBJ2-7; possibly TRBD1 for D (5 bases). Germline-derived CDR1 and CDR2 are SGHVS and FNYEAQ. The CDR3 spans 14 residues. Trimming left V 1 base short and J 3 bases short, with 10 bases between. CDR3 amino acids: CASSLEQGYYEQYF. The CDR3 bases are TGTGCCAGCAGCTTAGAGCAGGGATACTACGAGCAGTACTTC. The full variable domain, rest sourced from reference TRBV7-6 and TRBJ2-7, is GAGVSQSPRYKVTKRGQDVALRCDPISGHVSLYWYRQALGQGPEFLTYFNYEAQQDKSGLPNDRFSAERPEGSISTLTIQRTEQRDSAMYRCASSLEQGYYEQYFGPGTRLTVT.

The V and J genes are TRBV6-2 or TRBV6-3 and TRBJ2-3; 9 bases align to TRBD2. This CDR3 has 15 residues. The germline gives CDR1 MNHEY, CDR2 SVGEGT. V was pared by 2 bases and J by 4 bases, with 4 bases of the junction left unmatched. DNA of the CDR3: TGTGCCAGCAGTTACCAGGGACTAGCAGCAGATACGCAGTATTTT. This gives the protein CASSYQGLAADTQYF.

This chain connects TRBV10-3 to TRBJ1-1; 9 bases agree with TRBD1. This CDR3 comprises 15 residues. Germline-derived CDR1 and CDR2 are ENHRY and SYGVKD. The V segment lost 10 bases and the J segment 5 bases; nucleotides outside the gene matches: 14. The DNA of the CDR3 is TGTGCCACCCAACCGATACAGGGGGCTTGGACTGAAGCTTTCTTT. Translated, it gives CATQPIQGAWTEAFF.

The DNA of the CDR3 is TGTGCCAGTAGTATACGGGGTACTGGGACCGGGGGTGATTCACCCCTCCACTTT. This gives the protein CASSIRGTGTGGDSPLHF. This sequence joins TRBV19 and TRBJ1-6; the D gene is possibly TRBD1 (5 bases). Trimming shortened V by 2 bases and J by 8 bases, and 22 bases separated the two germline ends. In germline, CDR1 is LNHDA, CDR2 SQIVND (reference sequence). The length of the CDR3 is 18 residues.

The chain employs TRBV6-2 or TRBV6-3 and TRBJ1-2; D is undetermined. V dropped 4 bases and J dropped 5 bases, with 14 bases sitting between them. The CDR3 runs to 14 residues. CDR1 is MNHEY and CDR2 is SVGEGT in the germline V gene. CDR3 coding DNA: TGTGCCAGCAGTTCCCGACCTAGTCAATATGGCTACACCTTC. Protein sequence: CASSSRPSQYGYTF.

The chain uses TRBV29-1 and TRBJ2-5, with 7 bases matching TRBD1. The CDR3 runs 16 residues. Germline assignment: CDR1 SQVTM and CDR2 ANQGSEA. With V trimmed by 1 base and J by 4 bases, 12 bases remained unmatched. The CDR3 reads CSVEAPDRSIRETQYF. The CDR3 DNA sequence: TGCAGCGTTGAAGCCCCGGACAGGTCAATTCGAGAGACCCAGTACTTC.

This clone is a singleton in its sample. This chain links TRBV28 with TRBJ1-2; TRBD1 matches at 8 bases. Germline CDR1 is MDHEN and CDR2 is SYDVKM. The V gene end was trimmed by 7 bases and the J gene end by 5 bases; junction bases not matched to a gene: 9. CDR3 length: 14 amino acids. CDR3 nucleotides: TGTGCCAGCACCCAACCAGGGGGCGCGTATGGCTACACCTTC. Translated, it gives CASTQPGGAYGYTF.

For this clone: Other DNA sequences in this sample translate to the same CDR3. The chain couples TRBV6-5 to TRBJ1-4; possible D gene TRBD1, 6 bases. Trimming shortened V by 0 bases and J by 8 bases, and 10 bases separated the two germline ends. This CDR3 comprises 14 residues. CDR1 and CDR2 (germline): MNHEY, SVGAGI. Here the CDR3 reads CASSYSQGREKLFF. The CDR3 bases are TGTGCCAGCAGTTACTCCCAGGGGCGGGAAAAACTGTTTTTT.

This chain connects TRBV10-2 to TRBJ2-7; maybe TRBD1 (6 bases). V shed 0 bases and J shed 0 bases, with 12 bases lying between them. This CDR3 is built from 16 residues. Germline V CDR1 and CDR2: WSHSY, SAAADI. The CDR3 sequence: CASSESRTVISYEQYF. The CDR3 bases are TGCGCCAGCAGTGAGTCGAGGACAGTGATCTCCTACGAGCAGTACTTC.

This rearrangement joins TRBV7-6 to TRBJ2-1; 7 bases line up with TRBD2. CDR3 length: 14 amino acids. CDR1 and CDR2 from the germline V gene are SGHVS and FNYEAQ. Unmatched junction bases numbered 9, after V lost 5 bases and J lost 8 bases. CDR3 protein: CASSPIGEGYEQFF. CDR3 DNA sequence: TGTGCCAGCAGCCCCATAGGGGAGGGCTATGAGCAGTTCTTC.

The rearrangement uses TRBV24-1 and TRBJ1-5, with no clear D. Per the germline V gene, CDR1 is KGHDR and CDR2 is SFDVKD. Trimming took off 2 bases at V and 2 bases at J, with 9 bases between the two ends. The CDR3 is 15 amino acids. This chain's CDR3 is CATSDSRGGNQPQHF. The CDR3 DNA reads as TGTGCCACCAGTGATTCCCGGGGTGGCAATCAGCCCCAGCATTTT.

V gene TRBV14 combines with J gene TRBJ1-6; no reliable D call. Germline CDR1 and CDR2: SGHDN and FVKESK. This CDR3 is built from 15 residues. V was pared by 4 bases and J by 13 bases, with 20 bases between. The CDR3 reads CASSPPRRPGGPLHF. CDR3 DNA: TGTGCCAGCAGCCCTCCGAGAAGACCGGGCGGGCCCCTCCACTTT.

The chain links TRBV27 to TRBJ1-2, with 8 positions matching TRBD1. The CDR3 is made up of 15 amino acids. Germline V gene data show CDR1 as MNHEY and CDR2 as SMNVEV (reference sequence). V lost 3 bases and J lost 3; bases outside the gene matches: 6. CDR3 bases: TGTGCCAGCAGTTTGAAAGGACAGGGCTACTATGGCTACACCTTC. Encoded protein: CASSLKGQGYYGYTF.

The J gene is TRBJ1-5, the V gene TRBV19; D unresolved. The CDR3 sequence is 15 residues long. V was shortened by 5 bases and J by 0 bases, with 11 bases between the two germline ends. Germline V gives CDR1 LNHDA, CDR2 SQIVND (reference sequence). The CDR3 DNA follows: TGTGCCAGTAGTCCCATAGTCAATAGCAATCAGCCCCAGCATTTT. It encodes CASSPIVNSNQPQHF.

The genes are TRBV6-2 or TRBV6-3 and TRBJ1-2, with 10 positions matching TRBD1. Germline CDR1 and CDR2: MNHEY and SVGEGT. CDR3 size: 19 residues. V shed 2 bases and J 2 bases; nucleotides not matched to a gene: 14. CDR3: CASSYTVRDRGHLNYGYTF. The DNA of the CDR3 is TGTGCCAGCAGTTACACAGTCCGGGACAGGGGACACCTAAACTATGGCTACACCTTC.

The chain employs TRBV7-2 and TRBJ1-1, with 10 bases lining up with TRBD1. The CDR3 totals 13 residues. Germline CDR1 reads SGHTA; CDR2 reads FQGNSA. J was trimmed by 11 bases and V by 3 bases; bases with no gene match: 6. CDR3 DNA sequence: TGTGCCAGCAGCTTGGGTTTGGACAGGGGGGCTTTCTTT. This encodes CASSLGLDRGAFF.

The chain has TRBV2 and TRBJ1-2; D gene ambiguous. This CDR3 has 14 amino acids. Germline lookup yields CDR1 SNHLY and CDR2 FYNNEI. The germline V and J ends were trimmed by 3 bases and 6 bases, with 14 bases remaining between them. The chain's CDR3 is CASSEAIWRDGYTF. As DNA, the CDR3 is TGTGCCAGCAGTGAGGCGATCTGGCGGGATGGCTACACCTTC.

The rearrangement joins TRBV6-5 to TRBJ1-6, with 7 bases matching TRBD1. Germline V lookup: CDR1 MNHEY, CDR2 SVGAGI. The length of the CDR3 is 14 residues. V shed 6 bases, J shed 9 bases, and the junction held 8 bases outside the gene matches. CDR3 in DNA: TGTGCCAGCAGGACACAGGGGCTCCGTTCACCCCTCCACTTT. Translating gives CASRTQGLRSPLHF.

The chain recombines TRBV5-1 with TRBJ2-7; tentative D call: TRBD2 (6 bases). CDR3 length: 15 residues. V lost 0 bases, J lost 3 bases, and 13 bases lay in between. CDR1 is SGHRS, CDR2 YFSETQ, per germline. This CDR3 reads CASSLEGGVLYEQYF. The CDR3 DNA reads as TGCGCCAGCAGCTTGGAGGGCGGGGTGCTCTACGAGCAGTACTTC. Combining the CDR3 with reference TRBV5-1 and TRBJ2-7 gives the whole variable domain KAGVTQTPRYLIKTRGQQVTLSCSPISGHRSVSWYQQTPGQGLQFLFEYFSETQRNKGNFPGRFSGRQFSNSRSEMNVSTLELGDSALYLCASSLEGGVLYEQYFGPGTRLTVT.

The rearrangement uses TRBV28 and TRBJ1-2, with 8 nucleotides matching TRBD1. The V and J ends lost 6 bases and 6 bases, in that order; junction bases with no gene match: 6. The CDR3 has 13 amino acids. Germline CDR1 MDHEN, CDR2 SYDVKM. CDR3 region: CASRTTGANGYTF. The CDR3 DNA reads TGTGCCAGCAGGACGACAGGGGCTAATGGCTACACCTTC.